This entry describes one T cell receptor (beta chain). The antigen is undetermined. The sample is drawn from a study of cytomegalovirus exposure and HLA in healthy donors. General study results and limits: Productive status was seen about 87% or about 30% of the time for most TCR beta V segments in an earlier analysis.

Primers for the PCR totalled 60 Vbeta and 13 Jbeta. Repertoires were generated with immunoSEQ multiplex PCR, while TCRdb's copy carries only in-frame clones and drops some. The table records some 140,000 clones, roughly 78% of them present only once. Trimming cost V 8 bases and J 9 bases; bases outside gene matches: 8. CDR3 length equals 14 residues. CDR1 MDHEN and CDR2 SYDVKM come from the germline V gene. This sequence originates from a man aged 30 to 45 in good health. Material for sequencing was PBMCs. The J gene is TRBJ2-1, the V gene TRBV28; 12 bases agree with TRBD2. DNA of the CDR3: TGTGCCAGCCTCCGACTAGCGGGAGTGCTTGAGCAGTTCTTC. Protein sequence: CASLRLAGVLEQFF.